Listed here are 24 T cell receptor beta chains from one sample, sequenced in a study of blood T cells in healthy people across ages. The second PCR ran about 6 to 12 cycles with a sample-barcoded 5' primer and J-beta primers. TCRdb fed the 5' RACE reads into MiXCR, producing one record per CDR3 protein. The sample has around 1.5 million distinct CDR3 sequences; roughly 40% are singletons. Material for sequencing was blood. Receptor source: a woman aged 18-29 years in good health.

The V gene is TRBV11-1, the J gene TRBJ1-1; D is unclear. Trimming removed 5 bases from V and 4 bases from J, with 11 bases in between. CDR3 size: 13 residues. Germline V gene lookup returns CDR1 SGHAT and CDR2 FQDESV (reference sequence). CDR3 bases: TGTGCCAGCAGCCCCCTCGTCGCCACTGAAGCTTTCTTT. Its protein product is CASSPLVATEAFF. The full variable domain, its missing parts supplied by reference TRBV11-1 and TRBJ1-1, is EAEVAQSPRYKITEKSQAVAFWCDPISGHATLYWYRQILGQGPELLVQFQDESVVDDSQLPKDRFSAERLKGVDSTLKIQPAELGDSAMYLCASSPLVATEAFFGQGTRLTVV.

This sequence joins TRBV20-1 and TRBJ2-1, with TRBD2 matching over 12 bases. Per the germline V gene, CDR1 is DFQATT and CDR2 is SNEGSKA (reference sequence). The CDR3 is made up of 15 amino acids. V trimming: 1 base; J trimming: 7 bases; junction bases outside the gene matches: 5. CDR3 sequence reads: CSARALAGGQNEQFF. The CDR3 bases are TGCAGTGCTAGAGCCCTAGCGGGGGGGCAGAATGAGCAGTTCTTC.

The CDR3 nucleotides are TGTGCCAGCAGCTTAGGCCGCACAGGGGCGCATCAGAACACTGAAGCTTTCTTT. Its protein is CASSLGRTGAHQNTEAFF. The chain combines TRBV11-1 with TRBJ1-1; 7 bases line up with TRBD1. Germline V gives CDR1 SGHAT, CDR2 FQDESV (reference sequence). The CDR3 runs to 18 residues. V gave up 1 base and J gave up 1 base; unmatched junction bases: 12.

DNA for the CDR3: TGTGCCACCAGCAGAGTGCAGGGGGTATACAATGAGCAGTACTTC. Translating gives CATSRVQGVYNEQYF. The V call is TRBV15, the J call TRBJ2-1, with 7 bases aligning to TRBD1. The J call may be wrong; the DNA end is better matched by TRBJ2-7. CDR3 length equals 15 residues. The germline CDR1 and CDR2 sequences are LNHNV and YYDKDF (reference sequence).

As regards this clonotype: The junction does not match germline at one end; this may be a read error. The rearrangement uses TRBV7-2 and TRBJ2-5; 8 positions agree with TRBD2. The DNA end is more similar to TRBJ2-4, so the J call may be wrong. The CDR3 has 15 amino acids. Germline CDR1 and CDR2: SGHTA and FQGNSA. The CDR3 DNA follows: TGTGCCGGCAGCCCGTCAGCGGGAGTCAGGAACATTCAGTACTTC. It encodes CAGSPSAGVRNIQYF.

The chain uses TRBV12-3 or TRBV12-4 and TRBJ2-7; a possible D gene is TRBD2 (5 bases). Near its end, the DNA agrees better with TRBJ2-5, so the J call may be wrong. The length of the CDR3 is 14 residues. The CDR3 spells CASSLTLPGGTQYF. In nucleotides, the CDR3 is TGTGCCAGCAGTTTAACACTACCCGGAGGGACCCAGTACTTC.

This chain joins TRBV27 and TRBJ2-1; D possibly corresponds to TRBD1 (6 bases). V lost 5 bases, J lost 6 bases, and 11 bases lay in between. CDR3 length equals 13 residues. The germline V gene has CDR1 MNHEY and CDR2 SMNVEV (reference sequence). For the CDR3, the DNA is TGTGCCAGCAGTAAAAGGGGGATCAATGAGCAGTTCTTC. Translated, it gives CASSKRGINEQFF.

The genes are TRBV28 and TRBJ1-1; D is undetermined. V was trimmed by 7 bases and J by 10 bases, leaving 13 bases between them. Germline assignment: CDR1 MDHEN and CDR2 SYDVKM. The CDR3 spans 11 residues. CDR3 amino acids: CASKVSRGAFF. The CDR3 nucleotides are TGTGCCAGCAAAGTTAGTCGGGGAGCTTTCTTT.

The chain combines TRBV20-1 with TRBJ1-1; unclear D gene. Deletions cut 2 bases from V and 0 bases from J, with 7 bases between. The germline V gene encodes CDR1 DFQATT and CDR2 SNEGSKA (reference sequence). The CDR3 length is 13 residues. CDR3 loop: CSARNLMNTEAFF. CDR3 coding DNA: TGCAGTGCTAGAAACCTGATGAACACTGAAGCTTTCTTT.

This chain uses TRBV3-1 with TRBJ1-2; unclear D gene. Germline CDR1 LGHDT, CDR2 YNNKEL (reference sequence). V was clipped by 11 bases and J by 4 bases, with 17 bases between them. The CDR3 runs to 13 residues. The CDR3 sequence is CAVRESPSYGYTF. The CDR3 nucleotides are TGTGCCGTAAGGGAATCCCCCAGCTATGGCTACACCTTC.

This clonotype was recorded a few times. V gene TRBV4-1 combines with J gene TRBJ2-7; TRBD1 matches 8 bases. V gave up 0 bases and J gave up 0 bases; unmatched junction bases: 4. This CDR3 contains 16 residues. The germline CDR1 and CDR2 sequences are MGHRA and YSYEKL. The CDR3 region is CASSQEDRVYSYEQYF. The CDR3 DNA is TGCGCCAGCAGCCAAGAGGACAGGGTCTACTCCTACGAGCAGTACTTC.

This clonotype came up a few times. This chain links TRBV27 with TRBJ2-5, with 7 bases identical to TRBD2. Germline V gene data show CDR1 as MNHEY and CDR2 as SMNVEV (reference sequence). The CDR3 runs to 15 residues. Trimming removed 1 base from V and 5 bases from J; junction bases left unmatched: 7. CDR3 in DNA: TGTGCCAGCAGTTTATACGGCGGGAGAGGCGAGACCCAGTACTTC. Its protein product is CASSLYGGRGETQYF.

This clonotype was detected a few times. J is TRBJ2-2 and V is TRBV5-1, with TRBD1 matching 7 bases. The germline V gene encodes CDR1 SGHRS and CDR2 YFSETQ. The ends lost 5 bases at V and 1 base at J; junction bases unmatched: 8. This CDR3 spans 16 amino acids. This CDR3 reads CASRTPGTENTGELFF. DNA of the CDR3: TGCGCCAGCAGGACCCCCGGGACAGAGAACACCGGGGAGCTGTTTTTT.

The CDR3 coding sequence is TGTGCCAGCAGCTTACCATGGGGTACGCAGTATTTT. Protein product: CASSLPWGTQYF. This chain links TRBV7-2 with TRBJ2-3; D unclear. CDR1 SGHTA and CDR2 FQGNSA come from the germline V gene. V lost 2 bases, J lost 8 bases, and 8 bases lay in between. The CDR3 is 12 amino acids.

CDR3 in DNA: TGCAGTGCTAGAGTAGCTAGCGGGAGGACTGAGCAGTTCTTC. Translated, it gives CSARVASGRTEQFF. The V gene is TRBV20-1, the J gene TRBJ2-1; 11 nucleotides align to TRBD2. CDR3 length: 14 amino acids. V shed 1 base and J 9 bases; nucleotides not matched to a gene: 5. CDR1 and CDR2 from the germline V gene are DFQATT and SNEGSKA (reference sequence).

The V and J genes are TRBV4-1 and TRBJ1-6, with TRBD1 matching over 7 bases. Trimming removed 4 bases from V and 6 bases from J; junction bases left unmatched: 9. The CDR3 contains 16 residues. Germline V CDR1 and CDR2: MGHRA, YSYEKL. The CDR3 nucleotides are TGCGCCAGCAGCCGAGCAGGGGGATTGGGTAATTCACCCCTCCACTTT. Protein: CASSRAGGLGNSPLHF.

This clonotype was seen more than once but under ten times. Here the CDR3 DNA reads TGTGCCAGCAGCTTAAGAGGTTATGGTGGGGAGAACACTGAAGCTTTCTTT. Translated: CASSLRGYGGENTEAFF. The rearrangement joins TRBV7-2 to TRBJ1-1; D uncertain. The CDR3 contains 17 residues. Germline V gene data show CDR1 as SGHTA and CDR2 as FQGNSA. V was trimmed by 2 bases and J by 1 base, leaving 17 bases between them.

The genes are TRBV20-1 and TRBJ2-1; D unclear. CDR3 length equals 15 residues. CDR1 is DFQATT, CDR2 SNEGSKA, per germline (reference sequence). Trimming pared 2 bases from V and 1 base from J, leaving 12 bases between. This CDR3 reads CSARRRVSSYNEQFF. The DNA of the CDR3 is TGCAGTGCTAGAAGAAGGGTTAGTTCCTACAATGAGCAGTTCTTC.

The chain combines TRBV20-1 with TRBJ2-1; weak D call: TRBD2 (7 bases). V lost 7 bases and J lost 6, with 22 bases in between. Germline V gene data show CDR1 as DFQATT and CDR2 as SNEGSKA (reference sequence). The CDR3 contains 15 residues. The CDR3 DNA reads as TGCAGTGTCCTAGGCGGGGGCTCCCCCCTCAATGAGCAGTTCTTC. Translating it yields CSVLGGGSPLNEQFF.

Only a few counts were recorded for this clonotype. The CDR3 DNA reads as TGCAGTGCTGGGAGTGGGGGACTAGCGGGCCAAGAGACCCAGTACTTC. Amino acid sequence: CSAGSGGLAGQETQYF. This chain links TRBV20-1 with TRBJ2-5; 12 bases match TRBD2. Germline lookup yields CDR1 DFQATT and CDR2 SNEGSKA (reference sequence). The CDR3 contains 16 residues. After removal of 5 bases from V and 1 base from J, the junction contained 8 bases not matched to a gene.

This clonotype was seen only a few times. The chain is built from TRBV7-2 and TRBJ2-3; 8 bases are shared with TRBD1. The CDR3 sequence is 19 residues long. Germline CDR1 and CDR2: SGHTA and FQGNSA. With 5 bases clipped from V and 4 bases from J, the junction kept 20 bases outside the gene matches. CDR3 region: CASSPWDRPTQGRADTQYF. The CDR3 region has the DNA TGTGCCAGCAGCCCCTGGGACAGGCCCACGCAGGGCCGCGCAGATACGCAGTATTTT. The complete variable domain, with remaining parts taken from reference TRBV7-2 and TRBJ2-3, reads GAGVSQSPSNKVTEKGKDVELRCDPISGHTALYWYRQSLGQGLEFLIYFQGNSAPDKSGLPSDRFSAERTGGSVSTLTIQRTQQEDSAVYLCASSPWDRPTQGRADTQYFGPGTRLTVL.

The DNA for the CDR3 is TGCGCCAGCAGCTTCAGGGAATGGTCAGATACGCAGTATTTT. Its translation is CASSFREWSDTQYF. The gene calls are TRBV5-1 and TRBJ2-3, with D possibly TRBD1 on 5 matching bases. Between the trimmed V and J ends, which lost 2 bases and 4 bases, there was a span of 11 bases. The length of the CDR3 is 14 residues. Germline CDR1 reads SGHRS; CDR2 reads YFSETQ.

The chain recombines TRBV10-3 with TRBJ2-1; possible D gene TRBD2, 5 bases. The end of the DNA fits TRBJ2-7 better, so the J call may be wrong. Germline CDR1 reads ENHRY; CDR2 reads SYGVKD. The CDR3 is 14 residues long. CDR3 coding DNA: TGTGCCATCAGGAGCGACGGAGACTACAATGAGCAGTACTTC. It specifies CAIRSDGDYNEQYF.

CDR3 coding DNA: TGTGCCAGCAGTACCCACTGGTACGAAAAACTGTTTTTT. Its protein product is CASSTHWYEKLFF. The chain couples TRBV27 to TRBJ1-4; D gene ambiguous. The V and J ends lost 5 bases and 8 bases respectively, with 12 bases between them. CDR1 and CDR2 from the germline V gene are MNHEY and SMNVEV (reference sequence). This CDR3 region has 13 residues. The variable domain in full, completed from reference TRBV27 and TRBJ1-4, reads EAQVTQNPRYLITVTGKKLTVTCSQNMNHEYMSWYRQDPGLGLRQIYYSMNVEVTDKGDVPEGYKVSRKEKRNFPLILESPSPNQTSLYFCASSTHWYEKLFFGSGTQLSVL.